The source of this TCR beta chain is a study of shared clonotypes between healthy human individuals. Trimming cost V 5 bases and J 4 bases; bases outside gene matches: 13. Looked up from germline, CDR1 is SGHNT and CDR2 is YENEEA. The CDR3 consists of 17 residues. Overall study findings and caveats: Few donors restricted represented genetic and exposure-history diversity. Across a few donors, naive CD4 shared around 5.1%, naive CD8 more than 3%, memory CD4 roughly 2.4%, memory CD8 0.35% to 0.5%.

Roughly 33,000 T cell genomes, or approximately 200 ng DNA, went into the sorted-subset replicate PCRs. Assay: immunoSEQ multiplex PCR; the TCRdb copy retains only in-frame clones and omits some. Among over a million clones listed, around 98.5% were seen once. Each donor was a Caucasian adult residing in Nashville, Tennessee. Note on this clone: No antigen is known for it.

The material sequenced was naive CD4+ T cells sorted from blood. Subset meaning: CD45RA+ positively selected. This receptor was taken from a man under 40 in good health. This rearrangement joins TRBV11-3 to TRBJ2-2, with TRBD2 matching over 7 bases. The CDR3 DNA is TGTGCCAGCAGCCCCCAGGGAGGGATATACCCCACCGGGGAGCTGTTTTTT. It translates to CASSPQGGIYPTGELFF.